These 24 T cell receptor beta chains share one sample of origin, sequenced in a study of beta chain features in type 1 diabetes (dated by TCRdb to the late 2010s). Libraries were prepared through the immunoSEQ multiplex PCR assay. The High Capacity cDNA Reverse Transcription Kit was used to reverse transcribe all of the isolated RNA, meaning that expressed TCRB transcripts were what got sequenced. Sourced from immuneACCESS, this table was stored by TCRdb with only in-frame sequences that have V and J called. A share of the clones is absent; for the studies checked, an unresolved V gene accounts for under half, and the remainder has no known explanation. The sample table contains around 150,000 clones; only one count was recorded for about 7% of them. Jointly, the top ten make up about 1.4% of the sample. Sample: central memory CD4+ T cells from blood. The source is a woman aged 25 to 39 in good health.

The table lists this clone with many counts. This rearrangement joins TRBV4-2 to TRBJ2-7, with D perhaps matching TRBD2 (6 bases). V was clipped by 4 bases and J by 1 base, with 14 bases between them. The CDR3 runs to 15 residues. In germline, CDR1 is LGHNA, CDR2 YNFKEQ. DNA for the CDR3: TGTGCCAGCAGCCGTACACTAGCTCGGTCCTACGAGCAGTACTTC. It specifies CASSRTLARSYEQYF.

This clone was seen repeatedly, ten times or more. The rearrangement uses TRBV6-5 and TRBJ2-7, with 14 bases that match TRBD2. The CDR3 runs to 15 residues. V dropped 6 bases and J dropped 3; count of bases not matched to a gene: 4. Per germline, CDR1 MNHEY and CDR2 SVGAGI. CDR3 nucleotides: TGTGCCAGCAGGCGGACTAGCGGGGGGTTCTACGAGCAGTACTTC. Translated: CASRRTSGGFYEQYF.

This clone was observed a handful of times. The chain carries TRBV7-2 and TRBJ1-4; TRBD1 aligns across 7 bases. This CDR3 is built from 16 residues. CDR1 and CDR2 from the germline V gene are SGHTA and FQGNSA. With 4 bases clipped from V and 3 bases from J, the junction kept 8 bases outside the gene matches. The CDR3: CASSSTPGQPNEKLFF. In nucleotides, the CDR3 is TGTGCCAGCAGCTCTACCCCGGGACAGCCTAATGAAAAACTGTTTTTT.

This clone was seen only a few times. The CDR3 loop reads CASSIETSGQDTQYF. The CDR3 nucleotides read TGTGCCAGTAGTATCGAGACTAGCGGGCAAGATACGCAGTATTTT. The chain joins TRBV19 to TRBJ2-3, with TRBD2 matching 10 bases. The germline V gene has CDR1 LNHDA and CDR2 SQIVND (reference sequence). This CDR3 spans 15 amino acids. V gave up 3 bases and J gave up 5 bases; unmatched junction bases: 5.

In its sample, this clone was seen a few times. The CDR3, as DNA: TGTGCCAGCAGCTACCAGGACAGCTACAATGAGCAGTTCTTC. This codes for CASSYQDSYNEQFF. This sequence joins TRBV7-2 and TRBJ2-1; tentatively, D is TRBD1 (6 bases). Germline values: CDR1 SGHTA, CDR2 FQGNSA. This CDR3 has 14 amino acids. Trimming removed 4 bases from V and 3 bases from J, with 10 bases in between.

The sample holds a few counts of this clone. The V gene is TRBV28, the J gene TRBJ1-1; D call uncertain. The V and J ends lost 6 bases and 4 bases respectively, with 12 bases between them. CDR1 and CDR2 from the germline V gene are MDHEN and SYDVKM. The CDR3 is 13 residues long. The CDR3 here is CASRGPRGTEAFF. For the CDR3, the DNA is TGTGCCAGCAGAGGGCCTCGGGGCACTGAAGCTTTCTTT.

At least ten counts were recorded for this clone. The DNA for the CDR3 is TGTGCCAGCAGCCTAGGAGGCGCCAAAAACATTCAGTACTTC. Translating gives CASSLGGAKNIQYF. V and J are TRBV14 and TRBJ2-4, with D maybe TRBD2 (5 bases). The germline V gene has CDR1 SGHDN and CDR2 FVKESK. The CDR3 is 14 residues long. V lost 4 bases, J lost 1 base, and 8 bases lay in between. The full variable domain, rest sourced from reference TRBV14 and TRBJ2-4, is EAGVTQFPSHSVIEKGQTVTLRCDPISGHDNLYWYRRVMGKEIKFLLHFVKESKQDESGMPNNRFLAERTGGTYSTLKVQPAELEDSGVYFCASSLGGAKNIQYFGAGTRLSVL.

This clone was found a few times. This chain uses TRBV29-1 with TRBJ2-3, with D tentatively TRBD2 (6 bases). Trimming removed 5 bases at V and 7 bases at J, with 22 bases between. The CDR3 is 15 amino acids. Germline CDR1 reads SQVTM; CDR2 reads ANQGSEA. The CDR3 is CSVPDSGPPPNTQYF. The CDR3 DNA is TGCAGCGTTCCTGATAGCGGACCACCACCGAATACGCAGTATTTT.

This clone was seen at least ten times. The chain carries TRBV30 and TRBJ2-6; D is uncertain. The germline gives CDR1 GTSNPN, CDR2 SVGIG (reference sequence). Trimming shortened V by 3 bases and J by 0 bases, and 6 bases separated the two germline ends. The CDR3 extends over 14 amino acids. The CDR3, as DNA: TGTGCCTGGAGGAGAGACTCTGGGGCCAACGTCCTGACTTTC. Translating gives CAWRRDSGANVLTF.

This clone was seen ten or more times. The rearrangement uses TRBV7-2 and TRBJ2-7; D might be TRBD2 (6 bases). The ends were cut back, 6 bases at V and 2 bases at J, with 11 bases in the middle. Germline-derived CDR1 and CDR2 are SGHTA and FQGNSA. CDR3 length: 13 residues. CDR3 region: CASSPSAAYEQYF. CDR3 in DNA: TGTGCCAGCAGTCCTAGCGCCGCCTACGAGCAGTACTTC.

This clone has only a few counts. The gene calls are TRBV28 and TRBJ1-1; D is possibly TRBD1 (6 bases). Trimming removed 4 bases at V and 1 base at J, with 16 bases between. This CDR3 is 16 amino acids long. Germline V CDR1 and CDR2: MDHEN, SYDVKM. In DNA form, the CDR3 reads TGTGCCAGCAGTTCGCCGCTAGGGACAACGAACACTGAAGCTTTCTTT. Encoded protein: CASSSPLGTTNTEAFF.

This sequence joins TRBV19 and TRBJ1-5; possibly TRBD1 for D (6 bases). In germline, CDR1 is LNHDA, CDR2 SQIVND (reference sequence). Between the trimmed V and J ends, which lost 2 bases and 0 bases, there was a span of 14 bases. CDR3 length equals 17 residues. This CDR3 is CASSISRGDYSNQPQHF. For the CDR3, the DNA is TGTGCCAGTAGTATAAGCAGGGGAGACTATAGCAATCAGCCCCAGCATTTT. The full variable domain, with the rest looked up from reference TRBV19 and TRBJ1-5, is DGGITQSPKYLFRKEGQNVTLSCEQNLNHDAMYWYRQDPGQGLRLIYYSQIVNDFQKGDIAEGYSVSREKKESFPLTVTSAQKNPTAFYLCASSISRGDYSNQPQHFGDGTRLSIL.

The rearrangement links TRBV5-4 to TRBJ2-4, with 8 bases lining up with TRBD2. Germline-derived CDR1 and CDR2 are SGHNT and YYREEE (reference sequence). Unmatched junction bases numbered 10, after V lost 2 bases and J lost 15 bases. The CDR3 spans 13 residues. The CDR3 DNA follows: TGTGCCAGCAGCTTAGGACTAGCCGGAGGGATGTACTTC. Protein product: CASSLGLAGGMYF.

V and J are TRBV29-1 and TRBJ2-2; D is perhaps TRBD2 (6 bases). Germline loops: CDR1 SQVTM, CDR2 ANQGSEA. This CDR3 comprises 14 residues. Trimming removed 4 bases from V and 7 bases from J, with 16 bases in between. DNA for the CDR3: TGCAGCGTTGGCGCGGGGACTTCTAACGGGGAGCTGTTTTTT. This codes for CSVGAGTSNGELFF.

This clone occurred a few times. The V call is TRBV29-1, the J call TRBJ2-7; 11 positions match TRBD2. This CDR3 has 15 amino acids. The trim removed 5 bases at V and 4 bases at J, leaving 10 bases unmatched. Germline V gene data show CDR1 as SQVTM and CDR2 as ANQGSEA. CDR3 region: CSVFQTSGIAYEQYF. The CDR3 bases are TGCAGCGTTTTTCAGACTAGCGGGATTGCATACGAGCAGTACTTC.

The rearrangement joins TRBV19 to TRBJ1-5; TRBD1 aligns across 9 bases. Per germline, CDR1 LNHDA and CDR2 SQIVND (reference sequence). There are 19 residues in the CDR3. The junction had 13 bases not matched to a gene; V was cut back by 3 bases and J by 1 base. Here the CDR3 DNA reads TGTGCCAGTAGTATGCGGACAGGGGCGGTCGAGGAGAGCAATCAGCCCCAGCATTTT. Amino acids: CASSMRTGAVEESNQPQHF. Full variable domain (rest looked up from reference TRBV19 and TRBJ1-5): DGGITQSPKYLFRKEGQNVTLSCEQNLNHDAMYWYRQDPGQGLRLIYYSQIVNDFQKGDIAEGYSVSREKKESFPLTVTSAQKNPTAFYLCASSMRTGAVEESNQPQHFGDGTRLSIL.

This clone occurred many times. This chain joins TRBV14 and TRBJ2-1, with D perhaps TRBD1 (5 bases). From germline, CDR1 is SGHDN and CDR2 FVKESK. V lost 3 bases to trimming and J lost 9 bases, with 18 bases between them. The CDR3 covers 15 residues. As DNA, the CDR3 is TGTGCCAGCAGCCAGCACCATAGTGGGGCGAGTGAGCAGTTCTTC. It yields the protein CASSQHHSGASEQFF.

This clone has ten or more counts. This chain joins TRBV28 and TRBJ2-1, with 9 bases aligning to TRBD1. Germline V CDR1 and CDR2: MDHEN, SYDVKM. The length of the CDR3 is 14 residues. Trimming removed 5 bases from V and 2 bases from J; junction bases left unmatched: 1. The CDR3 DNA sequence: TGTGCCAGCAGTCGGACAGGGGCCTACAATGAGCAGTTCTTC. Protein: CASSRTGAYNEQFF.

The sample holds a few counts of this clone. Mismatch with germline at one junction end may stem from a read error. This chain links TRBV23-1 with TRBJ2-3; 15 bases fit TRBD2. TRBV23-1 is filed as an ORF, its function uncertain. The CDR3 loop spans 19 amino acids. The DNA of the CDR3 is TGCGCCAGCAGCCAATCCGGGACTAGCGGGAGGAGAAGCACAGATACGCAGTATTTT. Its translation is CASSQSGTSGRRSTDTQYF.

This clone has a handful of counts. The V gene is TRBV7-2, the J gene TRBJ2-7, with 14 bases identical to TRBD2. The germline V gene encodes CDR1 SGHTA and CDR2 FQGNSA. Trimming at V came to 4 bases and at J to 6 bases, leaving 2 bases not matched to a gene. The CDR3 is 14 amino acids. For the CDR3, the DNA is TGTGCCAGCAGCTCCGGGACTAGCGGGAGCGAGCAGTACTTC. Encoded protein: CASSSGTSGSEQYF.

The genes are TRBV7-2 and TRBJ2-7, with TRBD2 matching 7 bases. The CDR3 is 14 amino acids. The J segment lost 2 bases and the V segment lost 0 bases, leaving 1 base of the junction unmatched. From germline, CDR1 is SGHTA and CDR2 FQGNSA. The CDR3 reads CASSLAGGPYEQYF. For the CDR3, the DNA is TGTGCCAGCAGCTTAGCGGGAGGGCCCTACGAGCAGTACTTC. The full variable domain, with the rest looked up from reference TRBV7-2 and TRBJ2-7, is GAGVSQSPSNKVTEKGKDVELRCDPISGHTALYWYRQSLGQGLEFLIYFQGNSAPDKSGLPSDRFSAERTGGSVSTLTIQRTQQEDSAVYLCASSLAGGPYEQYFGPGTRLTVT.

This clone has at least ten counts. The V gene is TRBV2, the J gene TRBJ2-1; 7 bases are shared with TRBD2. The CDR3 sequence is 13 residues long. Germline CDR1 SNHLY, CDR2 FYNNEI. The V segment lost 7 bases and the J segment 6 bases; nucleotides outside the gene matches: 6. DNA for the CDR3: TGTGCCAGCACCGAGACTAGCCGCAATGAGCAGTTCTTC. Amino acid sequence: CASTETSRNEQFF.

This clone was observed a few times. The chain joins TRBV19 to TRBJ1-2, with no clear D. The CDR3 totals 15 residues. Germline V gene lookup returns CDR1 LNHDA and CDR2 SQIVND (reference sequence). V was shortened by 6 bases and J by 2 bases, with 16 bases between the two germline ends. The CDR3 spells CASRAGGTDNYGYTF. DNA of the CDR3: TGTGCCAGTAGGGCGGGAGGAACGGACAACTATGGCTACACCTTC.

The rearrangement joins TRBV27 to TRBJ1-2, with 7 bases identical to TRBD1. The CDR3 sequence is 14 residues long. Germline CDR1 MNHEY, CDR2 SMNVEV (reference sequence). V trimming: 6 bases; J trimming: 5 bases; junction bases outside the gene matches: 9. The CDR3 coding sequence is TGTGCCAGCAGGCCACTTACAGGGGATTATGGCTACACCTTC. Residues: CASRPLTGDYGYTF.